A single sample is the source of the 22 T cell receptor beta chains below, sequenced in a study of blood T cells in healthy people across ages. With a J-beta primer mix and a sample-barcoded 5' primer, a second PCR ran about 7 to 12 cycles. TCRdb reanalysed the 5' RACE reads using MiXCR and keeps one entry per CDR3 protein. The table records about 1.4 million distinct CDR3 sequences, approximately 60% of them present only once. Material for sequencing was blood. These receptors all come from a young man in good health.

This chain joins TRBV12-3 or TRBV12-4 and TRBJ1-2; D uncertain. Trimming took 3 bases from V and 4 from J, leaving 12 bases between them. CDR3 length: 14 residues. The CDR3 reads CASSFLLNPYGYTF. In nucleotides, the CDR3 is TGTGCCAGCAGTTTTCTATTGAACCCCTATGGCTACACCTTC.

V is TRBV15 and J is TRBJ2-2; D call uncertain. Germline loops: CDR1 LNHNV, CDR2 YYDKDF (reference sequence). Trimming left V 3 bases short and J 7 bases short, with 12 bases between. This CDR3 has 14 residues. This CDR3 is CATSRDISDGELFF. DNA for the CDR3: TGTGCCACCAGCAGGGATATCTCGGACGGGGAGCTGTTTTTT. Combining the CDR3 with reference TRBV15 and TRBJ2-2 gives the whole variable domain DAMVIQNPRYQVTQFGKPVTLSCSQTLNHNVMYWYQQKSSQAPKLLFHYYDKDFNNEADTPDNFQSRRPNTSFCFLDIRSPGLGDTAMYLCATSRDISDGELFFGEGSRLTVL.

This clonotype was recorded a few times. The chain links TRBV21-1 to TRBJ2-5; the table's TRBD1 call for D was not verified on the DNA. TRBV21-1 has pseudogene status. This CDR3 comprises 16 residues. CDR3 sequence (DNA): TGTGCCAGCAGTGTGCCGACAGTGAGCATGCAAGAGACCCAGTACTTC. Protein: CASSVPTVSMQETQYF.

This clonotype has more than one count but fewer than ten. The CDR3 protein is CASSHSGRGTDTQYF. The CDR3 DNA reads as TGTGCCAGCAGCCATAGCGGGAGAGGCACAGATACGCAGTATTTT. The chain couples TRBV12-3 or TRBV12-4 to TRBJ2-3, with TRBD2 identical over 9 bases. The CDR3 consists of 15 residues. The trim removed 6 bases at V and 1 base at J, leaving 5 bases unmatched.

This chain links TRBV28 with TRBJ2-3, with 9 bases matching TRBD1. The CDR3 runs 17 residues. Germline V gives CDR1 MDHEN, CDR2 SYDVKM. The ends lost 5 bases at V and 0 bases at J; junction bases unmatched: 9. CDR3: CASSGQGRPISTDTQYF. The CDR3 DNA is TGTGCCAGCAGTGGACAGGGGAGGCCGATTAGCACAGATACGCAGTATTTT. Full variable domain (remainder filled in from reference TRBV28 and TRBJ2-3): DVKVTQSSRYLVKRTGEKVFLECVQDMDHENMFWYRQDPGLGLRLIYFSYDVKMKEKGDIPEGYSVSREKKERFSLILESASTNQTSMYLCASSGQGRPISTDTQYFGPGTRLTVL.

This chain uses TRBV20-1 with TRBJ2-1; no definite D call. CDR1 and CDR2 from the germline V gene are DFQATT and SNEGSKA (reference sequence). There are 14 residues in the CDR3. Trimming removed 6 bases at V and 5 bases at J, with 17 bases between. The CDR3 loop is CSAGWSGRDNEQFF. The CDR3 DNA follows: TGCAGTGCCGGCTGGTCCGGGCGTGACAATGAGCAGTTCTTC.

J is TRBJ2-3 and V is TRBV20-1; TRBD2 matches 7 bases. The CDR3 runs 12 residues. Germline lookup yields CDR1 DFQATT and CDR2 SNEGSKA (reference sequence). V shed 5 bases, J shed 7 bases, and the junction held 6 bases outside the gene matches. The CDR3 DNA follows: TGCAGTGCTGTCGTCGGGGGGAATACGCAGTATTTT. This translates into CSAVVGGNTQYF.

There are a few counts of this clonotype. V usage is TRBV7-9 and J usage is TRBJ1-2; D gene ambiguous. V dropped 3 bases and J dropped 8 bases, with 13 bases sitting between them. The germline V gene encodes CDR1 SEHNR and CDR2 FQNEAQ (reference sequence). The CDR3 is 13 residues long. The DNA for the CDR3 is TGTGCCAGCAGCTTTGACGGAAACTTGGGCTACACCTTC. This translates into CASSFDGNLGYTF.

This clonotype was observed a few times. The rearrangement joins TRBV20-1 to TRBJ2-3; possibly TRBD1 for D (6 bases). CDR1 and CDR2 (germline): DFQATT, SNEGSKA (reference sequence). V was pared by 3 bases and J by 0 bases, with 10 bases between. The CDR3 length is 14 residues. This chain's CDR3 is CSARGHLSTDTQYF. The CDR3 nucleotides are TGCAGTGCTAGGGGACACCTTAGCACAGATACGCAGTATTTT.

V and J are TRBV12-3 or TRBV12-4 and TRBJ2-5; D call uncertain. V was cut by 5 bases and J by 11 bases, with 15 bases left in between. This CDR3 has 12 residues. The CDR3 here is CASSQGRNEQYF. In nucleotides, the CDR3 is TGTGCCAGCAGTCAAGGGCGGAATGAGCAGTACTTC.

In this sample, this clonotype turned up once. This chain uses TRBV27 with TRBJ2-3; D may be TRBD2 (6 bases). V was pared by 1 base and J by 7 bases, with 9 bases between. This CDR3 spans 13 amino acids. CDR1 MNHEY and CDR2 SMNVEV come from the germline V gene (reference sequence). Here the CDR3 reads CASSLFGRNTQYF. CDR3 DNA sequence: TGTGCCAGCAGTTTATTTGGGAGGAATACGCAGTATTTT.

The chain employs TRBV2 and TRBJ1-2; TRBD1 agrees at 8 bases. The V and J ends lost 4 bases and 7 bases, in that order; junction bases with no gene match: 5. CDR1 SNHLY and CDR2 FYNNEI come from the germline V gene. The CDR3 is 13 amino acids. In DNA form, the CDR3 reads TGTGCCAGCAGTGGGCAGGGGGCAAGTGGCTACACCTTC. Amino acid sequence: CASSGQGASGYTF.

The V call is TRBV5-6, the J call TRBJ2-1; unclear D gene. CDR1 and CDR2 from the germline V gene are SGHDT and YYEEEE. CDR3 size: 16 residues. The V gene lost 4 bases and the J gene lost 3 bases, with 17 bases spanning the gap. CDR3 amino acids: CASSEHSSAYYNEQFF. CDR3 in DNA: TGTGCCAGCAGCGAGCACAGTTCCGCTTACTACAATGAGCAGTTCTTC.

The CDR3 DNA reads as TGCAGTGCTAGAGAGCAGGGAGGAAACACTGAAGCTTTCTTT. Amino acids: CSAREQGGNTEAFF. V is TRBV20-1 and J is TRBJ1-1; TRBD1 is a possible D gene (5 bases). Trimming pared 0 bases from V and 2 bases from J, leaving 10 bases between. The CDR3 contains 14 residues. From germline, CDR1 is DFQATT and CDR2 SNEGSKA (reference sequence).

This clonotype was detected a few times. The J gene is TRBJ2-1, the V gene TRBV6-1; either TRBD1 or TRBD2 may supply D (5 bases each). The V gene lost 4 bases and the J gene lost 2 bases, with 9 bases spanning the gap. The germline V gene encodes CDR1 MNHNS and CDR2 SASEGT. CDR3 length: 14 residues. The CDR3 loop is CASSVQGPYNEQFF. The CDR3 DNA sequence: TGTGCCAGCAGTGTTCAGGGACCCTACAATGAGCAGTTCTTC.

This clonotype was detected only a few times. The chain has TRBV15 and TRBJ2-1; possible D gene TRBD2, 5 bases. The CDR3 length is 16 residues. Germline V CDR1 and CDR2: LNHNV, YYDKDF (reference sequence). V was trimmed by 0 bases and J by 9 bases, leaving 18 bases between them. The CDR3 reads CATSRDRPTWRPEQFF. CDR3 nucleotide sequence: TGTGCCACCAGCAGAGACCGACCCACATGGAGGCCTGAGCAGTTCTTC.

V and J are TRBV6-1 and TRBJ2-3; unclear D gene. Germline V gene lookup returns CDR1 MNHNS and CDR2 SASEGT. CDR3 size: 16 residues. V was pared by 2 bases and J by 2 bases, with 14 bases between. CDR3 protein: CASSEISGRHTDTQYF. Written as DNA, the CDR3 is TGTGCCAGCAGTGAAATCTCCGGCCGACACACAGATACGCAGTATTTT.

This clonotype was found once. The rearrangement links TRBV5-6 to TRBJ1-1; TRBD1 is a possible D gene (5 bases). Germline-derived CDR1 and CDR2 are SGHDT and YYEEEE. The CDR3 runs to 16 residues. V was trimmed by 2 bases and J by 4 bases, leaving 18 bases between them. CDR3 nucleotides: TGTGCCAGCAGCTTTTTGTTCAAGGGGATTGGCACTGAAGCTTTCTTT. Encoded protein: CASSFLFKGIGTEAFF.

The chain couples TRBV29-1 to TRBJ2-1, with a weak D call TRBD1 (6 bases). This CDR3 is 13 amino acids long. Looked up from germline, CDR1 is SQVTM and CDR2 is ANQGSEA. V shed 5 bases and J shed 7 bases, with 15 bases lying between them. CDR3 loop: CSVPRGFGNEQFF. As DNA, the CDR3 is TGCAGCGTTCCCAGGGGATTTGGAAATGAGCAGTTCTTC.

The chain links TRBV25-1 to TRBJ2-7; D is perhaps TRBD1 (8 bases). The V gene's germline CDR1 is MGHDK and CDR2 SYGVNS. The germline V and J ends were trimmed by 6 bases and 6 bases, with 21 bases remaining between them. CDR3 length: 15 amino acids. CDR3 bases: TGTGCCAGCAGCTATGGACAGGGAGGGGTATCCGAGCAGTACTTC. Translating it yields CASSYGQGGVSEQYF.

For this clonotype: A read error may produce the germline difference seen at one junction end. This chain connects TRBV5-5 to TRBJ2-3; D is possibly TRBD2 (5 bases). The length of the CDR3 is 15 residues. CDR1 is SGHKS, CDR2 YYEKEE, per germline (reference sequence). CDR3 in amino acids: CASSLAAASTETQYF. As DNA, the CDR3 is TGTGCCAGCAGCTTGGCGGCGGCTAGCACAGAGACGCAGTATTTT.

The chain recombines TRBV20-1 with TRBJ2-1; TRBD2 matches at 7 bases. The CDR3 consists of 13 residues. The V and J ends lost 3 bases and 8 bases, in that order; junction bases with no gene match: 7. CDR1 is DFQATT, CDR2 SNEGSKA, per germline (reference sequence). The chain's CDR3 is CSASSYREDEQFF. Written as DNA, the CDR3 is TGCAGTGCTAGCTCTTACCGGGAGGATGAGCAGTTCTTC.